Each of the 30 T cell receptor beta chains below was sequenced from the same sample in a study of T cell repertoires in cytomegalovirus infection. TCRdb re-called the reads with MiXCR, one entry per CDR3 protein. Among around 100,000 distinct CDR3 sequences listed, over 40% were seen once. Their target antigens are unknown. The source was CD8+ T cells from cultured PBMCs, collected from culture after CMV antigen stimulation. Receptors were obtained from a human donor in good health (CMV status not recorded). Some clones in this sample may be carry-over from other donors' samples.

CDR3 in DNA: TGTGCCAGCAGCTTTCCAGGGGGCAATGAGCAGTTCTTC. This gives the protein CASSFPGGNEQFF. The chain employs TRBV7-9 and TRBJ2-1; 7 nucleotides agree with TRBD1. The CDR3 has 13 amino acids. Per the germline V gene, CDR1 is SEHNR and CDR2 is FQNEAQ (reference sequence). The ends lost 3 bases at V and 6 bases at J; junction bases unmatched: 2.

V and J are TRBV29-1 and TRBJ2-7; D gene ambiguous. V was pared by 5 bases and J by 2 bases, with 10 bases between. The CDR3 loop spans 12 amino acids. Germline V lookup: CDR1 SQVTM, CDR2 ANQGSEA. In DNA, the CDR3 is TGCAGCGTTTCTGGCGGCGCCTACGAGCAGTACTTC. This encodes CSVSGGAYEQYF.

This clonotype occurred a few times. The chain has TRBV2 and TRBJ2-5; 7 nucleotides align to TRBD2. Germline V lookup: CDR1 SNHLY, CDR2 FYNNEI. The CDR3 sequence is 17 residues long. Unmatched junction bases numbered 14, after V lost 1 base and J lost 6 bases. CDR3 residues: CASSEGGGSGRAKTQYF. Here the CDR3 DNA reads TGTGCCAGCAGTGAAGGGGGGGGGTCGGGGCGAGCGAAGACCCAGTACTTC.

This clonotype was counted ten times or more. The rearrangement uses TRBV7-9 and TRBJ2-7; the D gene is possibly TRBD1 (5 bases). The CDR3 consists of 14 residues. Trimming took 1 base from V and 0 from J, leaving 7 bases between them. Germline V gene lookup returns CDR1 SEHNR and CDR2 FQNEAQ (reference sequence). This CDR3 reads CASSLGDSSYEQYF. In DNA form, the CDR3 reads TGTGCCAGCAGCTTAGGTGACAGCTCCTACGAGCAGTACTTC.

This clonotype occurred many times. This sequence joins TRBV5-6 and TRBJ1-5, with 9 bases matching TRBD1. Germline trimming cut 4 bases from V and 6 bases from J; bases unmatched to any gene: 5. This CDR3 has 14 amino acids. Germline V gene lookup returns CDR1 SGHDT and CDR2 YYEEEE. Here the CDR3 DNA reads TGTGCCAGCAGCCTGGGACAGGGCGGTCAGCCCCAGCATTTT. Amino acid sequence: CASSLGQGGQPQHF. Full variable domain (rest looked up from reference TRBV5-6 and TRBJ1-5): DAGVTQSPTHLIKTRGQQVTLRCSPKSGHDTVSWYQQALGQGPQFIFQYYEEEERQRGNFPDRFSGHQFPNYSSELNVNALLLGDSALYLCASSLGQGGQPQHFGDGTRLSIL.

This clonotype was observed at least ten times. V and J are TRBV27 and TRBJ1-6; no definite D call. CDR1 is MNHEY and CDR2 is SMNVEV in the germline V gene (reference sequence). The CDR3 contains 15 residues. Trimming left V 3 bases short and J 7 bases short, with 13 bases between. The CDR3 spells CASSFLEIRNSPLHF. In DNA, the CDR3 is TGTGCCAGCAGTTTTTTAGAAATACGGAATTCACCCCTCCACTTT.

The V gene is TRBV5-4, the J gene TRBJ2-7, with TRBD2 matching over 12 bases. CDR3 length equals 15 residues. V lost 3 bases to trimming and J lost 3 bases; unmatched junction nucleotides: 4. Germline CDR1 SGHNT, CDR2 YYREEE (reference sequence). The CDR3 bases are TGTGCCAGCAGCTCAGGACTAGCGGGGCTCTACGAGCAGTACTTC. Translated, it gives CASSSGLAGLYEQYF. The variable domain in full, completed from reference TRBV5-4 and TRBJ2-7, reads ETGVTQSPTHLIKTRGQQVTLRCSSQSGHNTVSWYQQALGQGPQFIFQYYREEENGRGNFPPRFSGLQFPNYSSELNVNALELDDSALYLCASSSGLAGLYEQYFGPGTRLTVT.

Concerning this clonotype: A junction end diverges from the germline sequence, so it may reflect a read error. The rearrangement uses TRBV7-9 and TRBJ1-6; no clear D. CDR1 and CDR2 (germline): SEHNR, FQNEAQ (reference sequence). The CDR3 runs to 13 residues. Here the CDR3 reads CVSTQAAGTPLHF. The CDR3 nucleotides are TGTGTCAGCACCCAAGCGGCCGGGACACCCCTCCACTTT.

This clonotype came up a few times. The V call is TRBV11-2, the J call TRBJ1-1; a weak D match, TRBD1 (6 bases). CDR3 length equals 13 residues. Between the trimmed V and J ends, which lost 6 bases and 11 bases, there was a span of 19 bases. Germline CDR1 is SGHAT and CDR2 is FQNNGV. The CDR3 region is CASSPTGGAGAFF. The CDR3 DNA sequence: TGTGCCAGCAGTCCGACGGGGGGGGCAGGGGCTTTCTTT.

The rearrangement uses TRBV7-9 and TRBJ2-7, with 8 bases aligning to TRBD1. The CDR3 runs 13 residues. CDR1 SEHNR and CDR2 FQNEAQ come from the germline V gene (reference sequence). Losses at the gene ends were 4 bases for V and 5 bases for J; bases not matched to a gene: 4. The CDR3 region has the DNA TGTGCCAGCAGCTGGACAGGGAGGAACGAGCAGTACTTC. It codes for CASSWTGRNEQYF.

The chain joins TRBV7-8 to TRBJ1-2; 8 positions match TRBD1. Per germline, CDR1 SGHVS and CDR2 FQNEAQ. Germline trimming cut 5 bases from V and 7 bases from J; bases unmatched to any gene: 12. This CDR3 has 15 residues. The CDR3 here is CASSLGQGMVAGYTF. CDR3 bases: TGTGCCAGCAGCCTCGGACAGGGAATGGTGGCTGGCTACACCTTC.

The chain employs TRBV14 and TRBJ2-5; D possibly uses TRBD1 or TRBD2 (5 bases each). The germline V gene has CDR1 SGHDN and CDR2 FVKESK. V lost 3 bases, J lost 6 bases, and 17 bases lay in between. The CDR3 has 15 amino acids. This chain's CDR3 is CASSQVHGSGQTQYF. CDR3 coding DNA: TGTGCCAGCAGCCAGGTACACGGATCGGGACAGACCCAGTACTTC.

The V call is TRBV27, the J call TRBJ1-5; a weak D match, TRBD1 (5 bases). CDR1 and CDR2 (germline): MNHEY, SMNVEV (reference sequence). This CDR3 contains 15 residues. V was shortened by 3 bases and J by 2 bases, with 11 bases between the two germline ends. CDR3 sequence: CASSFGTGGNQPQHF. As DNA, the CDR3 is TGTGCCAGCAGTTTTGGGACCGGGGGCAATCAGCCCCAGCATTTT.

This clonotype was seen more than once but under ten times. V and J are TRBV6-5 and TRBJ2-7; a possible D gene is TRBD1 (6 bases). The CDR3 totals 15 residues. V was trimmed by 0 bases and J by 1 base, leaving 10 bases between them. The germline CDR1 and CDR2 sequences are MNHEY and SVGAGI. The CDR3 reads CASSYSQDSSYEQYF. The CDR3 DNA reads TGTGCCAGCAGTTACTCCCAGGACAGTTCCTACGAGCAGTACTTC.

This clonotype showed up just once. The rearrangement uses TRBV12-3 or TRBV12-4 and TRBJ2-5, with 13 bases aligning to TRBD2. There are 17 residues in the CDR3. J lost 5 bases, V lost 6 bases, and 12 bases had no gene match. In nucleotides, the CDR3 is TGTGCCAGCAGCCAAGAGGGGACTAGCGGGGTCTGGGAGACCCAGTACTTC. Translated: CASSQEGTSGVWETQYF.

This chain joins TRBV29-1 and TRBJ2-5; tentatively, D is TRBD2 (6 bases). V was pared by 6 bases and J by 1 base, with 12 bases between. Germline loops: CDR1 SQVTM, CDR2 ANQGSEA. The CDR3 sequence is 13 residues long. CDR3 region: CSVLGTPQETQYF. CDR3 nucleotides: TGCAGCGTCCTAGGGACTCCCCAAGAGACCCAGTACTTC. Together with reference TRBV29-1 and TRBJ2-5, the CDR3 gives the full variable domain: SAVISQKPSRDICQRGTSLTIQCQVDSQVTMMFWYRQQPGQSLTLIATANQGSEATYESGFVIDKFPISRPNLTFSTLTVSNMSPEDSSIYLCSVLGTPQETQYFGPGTRLLVL.

This CDR3 reads CSASRVAGGLGTDTQYF. The CDR3 region has the DNA TGCAGTGCAAGCAGGGTAGCGGGGGGGCTGGGCACAGATACGCAGTATTTT. The chain couples TRBV20-1 to TRBJ2-3, with 11 bases fitting TRBD2. In germline, CDR1 is DFQATT, CDR2 SNEGSKA (reference sequence). Trimming cost V 6 bases and J 1 base; bases outside gene matches: 12. CDR3 length: 17 residues.

CDR3: CASGLGDTQYF. In nucleotides, the CDR3 is TGTGCCAGCGGACTAGGCGATACGCAGTATTTT. V usage is TRBV6-2 or TRBV6-3 and J usage is TRBJ2-3, with 7 positions matching TRBD2. The CDR3 spans 11 residues. After removal of 8 bases from V and 6 bases from J, the junction contained 2 bases not matched to a gene. Germline lookup yields CDR1 MNHEY and CDR2 SVGEGT.

The V gene is TRBV14, the J gene TRBJ1-1, with D maybe TRBD1 (5 bases). CDR3 length: 13 amino acids. Trimming took off 6 bases at V and 5 bases at J, with 13 bases between the two ends. CDR1 is SGHDN, CDR2 FVKESK, per germline. CDR3 amino acids: CASSQYGGTEAFF. Written as DNA, the CDR3 is TGTGCCAGCAGTCAATACGGGGGGACTGAAGCTTTCTTT.

This clonotype was seen ten or more times. The chain employs TRBV7-9 and TRBJ1-1; D uncertain. The CDR3 loop spans 14 amino acids. Germline V CDR1 and CDR2: SEHNR, FQNEAQ (reference sequence). Trimming pared 5 bases from V and 0 bases from J, leaving 10 bases between. The CDR3 DNA sequence: TGTGCCAGCAGCCCATACGGCCTGAACACTGAAGCTTTCTTT. Its protein product is CASSPYGLNTEAFF.

The V call is TRBV20-1, the J call TRBJ2-5; the D gene is possibly TRBD2 (7 bases). The CDR3 is made up of 14 amino acids. Between the trimmed V and J ends, which lost 0 bases and 5 bases, there was a span of 13 bases. In germline, CDR1 is DFQATT, CDR2 SNEGSKA (reference sequence). The CDR3 loop reads CSARDRGGLETQYF. CDR3 sequence (DNA): TGCAGTGCTAGAGATAGGGGGGGCCTGGAGACCCAGTACTTC.

The chain joins TRBV19 to TRBJ1-4; D gene ambiguous. The germline V gene has CDR1 LNHDA and CDR2 SQIVND (reference sequence). V lost 6 bases to trimming and J lost 0 bases, with 11 bases between them. The CDR3 spans 15 residues. This CDR3 reads CASSVDFATNEKLFF. CDR3 in DNA: TGTGCCAGTAGCGTAGACTTCGCAACTAATGAAAAACTGTTTTTT.

The V gene is TRBV19, the J gene TRBJ2-7; D may be TRBD2 (6 bases). The CDR3 has 14 residues. Germline V lookup: CDR1 LNHDA, CDR2 SQIVND (reference sequence). Trimming pared 3 bases from V and 5 bases from J, leaving 14 bases between. CDR3 amino acids: CASSIGGNTDEQYF. CDR3 bases: TGTGCCAGTAGTATCGGCGGGAACACCGACGAGCAGTACTTC.

This clonotype came up many times. The J gene is TRBJ2-1, the V gene TRBV7-2; D gene unclear. V dropped 7 bases and J dropped 4 bases, with 8 bases sitting between them. The CDR3 sequence is 12 residues long. Per the germline V gene, CDR1 is SGHTA and CDR2 is FQGNSA. CDR3 sequence reads: CASTELYNEQFF. In DNA, the CDR3 is TGTGCCAGCACCGAGTTGTACAATGAGCAGTTCTTC.

The V and J genes are TRBV9 and TRBJ1-1; 8 bases are shared with TRBD1. Germline trimming cut 0 bases from V and 5 bases from J; bases unmatched to any gene: 3. Per the germline V gene, CDR1 is SGDLS and CDR2 is YYNGEE. The CDR3 contains 14 residues. The DNA for the CDR3 is TGTGCCAGCAGCGTAGCAGGGGGCTCGACTGAAGCTTTCTTT. Amino acid sequence: CASSVAGGSTEAFF. Drawing the rest from reference TRBV9 and TRBJ1-1, the complete variable domain is DSGVTQTPKHLITATGQRVTLRCSPRSGDLSVYWYQQSLDQGLQFLIQYYNGEERAKGNILERFSAQQFPDLHSELNLSSLELGDSALYFCASSVAGGSTEAFFGQGTRLTVV.

This chain joins TRBV9 and TRBJ2-1, with 7 bases aligning to TRBD1. The CDR3 runs to 14 residues. Germline CDR1 is SGDLS and CDR2 is YYNGEE. J was trimmed by 3 bases and V by 3 bases; bases with no gene match: 3. The CDR3 nucleotides are TGTGCCAGCAGCGCATGGGACAGCTACAATGAGCAGTTCTTC. This gives the protein CASSAWDSYNEQFF.

The gene calls are TRBV4-2 and TRBJ1-1; D is unclear. Germline V gene sequence: CDR1 LGHNA, CDR2 YNFKEQ. The CDR3 covers 13 residues. The germline V and J ends were trimmed by 4 bases and 4 bases, with 10 bases remaining between them. CDR3 nucleotides: TGTGCCAGCAGCCTTTTTCGGGGCACTGAAGCTTTCTTT. It is translated as CASSLFRGTEAFF.

Comments on this clonotype: This may be a read error: a much more frequent sequence differs by one nucleotide. The V and J genes are TRBV7-9 and TRBJ2-5; either TRBD1 or TRBD2 may fit D (5 bases each). V gave up 5 bases and J gave up 0 bases, with 7 bases separating them. The germline V gene encodes CDR1 SEHNR and CDR2 FQNEAQ (reference sequence). This CDR3 contains 13 residues. The chain's CDR3 is CASSVGDQETQYF. The CDR3, as DNA: TGTGCCAGCAGCGTGGGGGACCAAGAGACCCAGTACTTC.

CDR3 in DNA: TGTGCCAGCAGTTCACATCGTGGAGGGAACACTGAAGCTTTCTTT. Its protein is CASSSHRGGNTEAFF. The J gene is TRBJ1-1, the V gene TRBV27; D unresolved. V gave up 4 bases and J gave up 1 base, with 13 bases separating them. Germline CDR1 reads MNHEY; CDR2 reads SMNVEV (reference sequence). The CDR3 spans 15 residues.

The CDR3 loop reads CASSLELFYNEQFF. The CDR3 DNA follows: TGCGCCAGCAGCTTGGAACTATTCTACAATGAGCAGTTCTTC. The chain employs TRBV5-1 and TRBJ2-1; no clear D gene. Trimming took off 0 bases at V and 3 bases at J, with 7 bases between the two ends. From germline, CDR1 is SGHRS and CDR2 YFSETQ. The CDR3 length is 14 residues. Complete variable domain (other parts from reference TRBV5-1 and TRBJ2-1): KAGVTQTPRYLIKTRGQQVTLSCSPISGHRSVSWYQQTPGQGLQFLFEYFSETQRNKGNFPGRFSGRQFSNSRSEMNVSTLELGDSALYLCASSLELFYNEQFFGPGTRLTVL.